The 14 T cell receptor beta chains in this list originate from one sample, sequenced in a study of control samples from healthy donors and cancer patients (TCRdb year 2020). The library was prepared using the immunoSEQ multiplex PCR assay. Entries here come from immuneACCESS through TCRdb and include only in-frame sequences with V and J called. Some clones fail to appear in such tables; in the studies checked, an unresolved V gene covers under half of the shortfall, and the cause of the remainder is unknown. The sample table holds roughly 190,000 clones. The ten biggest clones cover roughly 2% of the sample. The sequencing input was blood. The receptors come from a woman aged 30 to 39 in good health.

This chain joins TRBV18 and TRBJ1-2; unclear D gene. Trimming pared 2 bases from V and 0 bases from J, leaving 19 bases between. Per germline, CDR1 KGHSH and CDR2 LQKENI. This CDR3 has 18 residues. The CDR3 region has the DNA TGTGCCAGCTCACCAACTCGGGCAGAGCAGAATCCTAACTATGGCTACACCTTC. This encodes CASSPTRAEQNPNYGYTF.

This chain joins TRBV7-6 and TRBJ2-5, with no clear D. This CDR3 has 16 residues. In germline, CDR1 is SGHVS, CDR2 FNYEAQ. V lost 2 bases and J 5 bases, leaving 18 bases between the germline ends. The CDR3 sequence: CASSLFADQSAETQYF. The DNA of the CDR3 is TGTGCCAGCAGCTTATTCGCAGACCAGTCGGCGGAGACCCAGTACTTC. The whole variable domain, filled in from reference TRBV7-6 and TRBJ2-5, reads GAGVSQSPRYKVTKRGQDVALRCDPISGHVSLYWYRQALGQGPEFLTYFNYEAQQDKSGLPNDRFSAERPEGSISTLTIQRTEQRDSAMYRCASSLFADQSAETQYFGPGTRLLVL.

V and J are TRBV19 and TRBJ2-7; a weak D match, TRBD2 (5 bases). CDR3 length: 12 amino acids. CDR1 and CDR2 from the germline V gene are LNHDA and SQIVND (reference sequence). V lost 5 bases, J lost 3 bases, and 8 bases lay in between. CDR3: CASSPRDYEQYF. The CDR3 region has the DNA TGTGCCAGTAGTCCCCGGGACTACGAGCAGTACTTC.

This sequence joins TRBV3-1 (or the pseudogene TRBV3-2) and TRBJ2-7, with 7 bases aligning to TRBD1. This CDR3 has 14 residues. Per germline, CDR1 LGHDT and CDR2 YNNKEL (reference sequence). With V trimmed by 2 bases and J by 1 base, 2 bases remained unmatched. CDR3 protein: CASSQRQGSYEQYF. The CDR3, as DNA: TGTGCCAGCAGCCAAAGACAGGGTTCCTACGAGCAGTACTTC.

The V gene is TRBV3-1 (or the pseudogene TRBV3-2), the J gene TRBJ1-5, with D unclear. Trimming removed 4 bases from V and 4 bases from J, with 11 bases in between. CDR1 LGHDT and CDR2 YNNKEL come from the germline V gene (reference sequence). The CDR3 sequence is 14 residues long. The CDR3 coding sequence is TGTGCCAGCAGCCGATCGGGAGGGAATCAGCCCCAGCATTTT. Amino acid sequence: CASSRSGGNQPQHF.

In nucleotides, the CDR3 is TGTGCCAGCAGTTTAGTCCTTGTCTCCTACAATGAGCAGTTCTTC. Translating gives CASSLVLVSYNEQFF. The chain combines TRBV27 with TRBJ2-1; D is unresolved. V was cut by 2 bases and J by 0 bases, with 8 bases left in between. CDR3 length: 15 amino acids. Germline CDR1 MNHEY, CDR2 SMNVEV (reference sequence).

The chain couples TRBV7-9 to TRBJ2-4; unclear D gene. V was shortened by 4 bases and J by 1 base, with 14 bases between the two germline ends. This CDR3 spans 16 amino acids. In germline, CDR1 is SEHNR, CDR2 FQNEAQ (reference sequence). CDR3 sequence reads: CASSSAVISAKNIQYF. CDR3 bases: TGTGCCAGCAGCTCGGCCGTCATATCGGCCAAAAACATTCAGTACTTC.

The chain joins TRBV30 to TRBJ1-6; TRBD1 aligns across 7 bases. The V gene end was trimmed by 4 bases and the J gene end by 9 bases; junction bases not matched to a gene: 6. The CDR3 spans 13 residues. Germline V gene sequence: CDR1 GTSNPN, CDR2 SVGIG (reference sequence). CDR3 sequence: CAWKRTGGSPLHF. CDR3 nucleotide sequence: TGTGCCTGGAAGCGGACAGGTGGTTCACCCCTCCACTTT.

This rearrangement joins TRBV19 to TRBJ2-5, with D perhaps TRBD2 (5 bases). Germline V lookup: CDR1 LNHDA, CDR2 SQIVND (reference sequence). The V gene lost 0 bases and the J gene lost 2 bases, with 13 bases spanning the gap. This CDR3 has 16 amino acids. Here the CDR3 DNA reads TGTGCCAGTAGTATAGAAGATCGCGGACTTCAAGAGACCCAGTACTTC. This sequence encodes CASSIEDRGLQETQYF.

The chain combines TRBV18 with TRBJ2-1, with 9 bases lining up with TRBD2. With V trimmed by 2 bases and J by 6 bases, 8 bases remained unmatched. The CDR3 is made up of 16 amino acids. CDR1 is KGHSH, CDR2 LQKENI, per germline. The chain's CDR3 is CASSPSSGVGRNEQFF. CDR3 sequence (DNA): TGTGCCAGCTCACCATCTAGCGGGGTAGGCCGCAATGAGCAGTTCTTC.

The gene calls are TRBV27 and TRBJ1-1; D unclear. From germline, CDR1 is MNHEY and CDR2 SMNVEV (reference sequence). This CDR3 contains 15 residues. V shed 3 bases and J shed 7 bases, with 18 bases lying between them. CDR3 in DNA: TGTGCCAGCAGTTTGGACCCCGACGGATCTAGTGAAGCTTTCTTT. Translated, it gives CASSLDPDGSSEAFF.

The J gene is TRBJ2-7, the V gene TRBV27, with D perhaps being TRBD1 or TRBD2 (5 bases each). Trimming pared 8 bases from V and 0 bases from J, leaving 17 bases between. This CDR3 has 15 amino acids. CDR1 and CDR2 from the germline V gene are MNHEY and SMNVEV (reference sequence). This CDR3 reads CASSQGPRSSYEQYF. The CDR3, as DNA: TGTGCCAGCTCCCAGGGACCGCGGAGCTCCTACGAGCAGTACTTC.

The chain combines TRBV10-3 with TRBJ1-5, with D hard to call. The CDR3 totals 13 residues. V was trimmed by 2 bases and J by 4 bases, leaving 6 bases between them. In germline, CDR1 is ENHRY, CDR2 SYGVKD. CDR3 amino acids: CAISEEQNQPQHF. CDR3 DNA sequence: TGTGCCATCAGTGAGGAACAGAATCAGCCCCAGCATTTT.

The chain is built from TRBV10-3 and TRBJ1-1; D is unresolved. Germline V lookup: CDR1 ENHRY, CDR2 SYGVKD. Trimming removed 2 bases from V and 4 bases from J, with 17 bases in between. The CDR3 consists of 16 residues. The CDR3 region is CAISERIGRGFTEAFF. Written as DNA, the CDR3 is TGTGCCATCAGTGAGCGCATCGGCAGAGGGTTCACTGAAGCTTTCTTT.